This T cell receptor (beta chain) is drawn from a study of cytomegalovirus exposure and HLA in healthy donors. General study findings and limits: Cytomegalovirus-associated status was assigned to more than 150 TCR beta chains. Per published reports, the classifier diagnosed cytomegalovirus status with high specificity and sensitivity. According to a subsequent analysis, TCR clusters identified in the first cohort showed a tendency to co-occur across the approximately 120 validation repertoires.

The CDR3 is 13 amino acids. Germline V gives CDR1 SGHAT, CDR2 FQNNGV. J was trimmed by 14 bases and V by 5 bases; bases with no gene match: 10. Notes on this clone: Its antigen is unidentified.

The assay was immunoSEQ multiplex PCR, and TCRdb's table has in-frame clones only and misses some. This sample has approximately 200,000 clones, with about 90% found just once. Sequenced input: PBMCs. This chain connects TRBV11-2 to TRBJ2-1; 9 bases match TRBD1. This receptor was taken from a woman aged 18 to 35 in good health and CMV-seronegative. The CDR3 region has the DNA TGTGCCAGCAGCGCGGCACCGGGACAGGGAAAGTTCTTC. As protein: CASSAAPGQGKFF. The variable domain in full, completed from reference TRBV11-2 and TRBJ2-1, reads EAGVAQSPRYKIIEKRQSVAFWCNPISGHATLYWYQQILGQGPKLLIQFQNNGVVDDSQLPKDRFSAERLKGVDSTLKIQPAKLEDSAVYLCASSAAPGQGKFFGPGTRLTVL.